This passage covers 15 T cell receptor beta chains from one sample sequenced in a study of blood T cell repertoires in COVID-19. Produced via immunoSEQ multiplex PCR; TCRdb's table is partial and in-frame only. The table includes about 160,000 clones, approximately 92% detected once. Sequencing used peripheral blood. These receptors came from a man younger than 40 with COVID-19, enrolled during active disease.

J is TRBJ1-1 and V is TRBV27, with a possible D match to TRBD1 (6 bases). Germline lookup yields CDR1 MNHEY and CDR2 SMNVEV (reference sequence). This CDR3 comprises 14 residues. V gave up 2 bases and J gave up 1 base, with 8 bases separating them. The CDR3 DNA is TGTGCCAGCAGTTTAATACAGGGGAACACTGAAGCTTTCTTT. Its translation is CASSLIQGNTEAFF.

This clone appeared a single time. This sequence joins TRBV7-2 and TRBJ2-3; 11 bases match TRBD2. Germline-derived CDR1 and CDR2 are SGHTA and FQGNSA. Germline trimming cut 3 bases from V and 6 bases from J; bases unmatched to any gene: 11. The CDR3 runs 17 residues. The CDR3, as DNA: TGTGCCAGCAGCTTGGGGTCTAGCGGGGGGCCTACGGATACGCAGTATTTT. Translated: CASSLGSSGGPTDTQYF.

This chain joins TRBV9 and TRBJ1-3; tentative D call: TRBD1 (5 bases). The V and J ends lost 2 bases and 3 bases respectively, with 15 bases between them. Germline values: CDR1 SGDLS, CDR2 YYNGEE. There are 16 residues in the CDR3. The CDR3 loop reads CASSVSQGIGGNTIYF. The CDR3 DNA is TGTGCCAGCAGCGTGTCTCAGGGAATCGGTGGAAACACCATATATTTT.

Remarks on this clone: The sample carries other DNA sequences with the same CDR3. The CDR3 nucleotides are TGTGCCAGCAGCTCCCGGGGGAGCACAGATACGCAGTATTTT. Translating it yields CASSSRGSTDTQYF. V and J are TRBV7-2 and TRBJ2-3; D is possibly TRBD2 (6 bases). Germline V gene lookup returns CDR1 SGHTA and CDR2 FQGNSA. V was shortened by 4 bases and J by 0 bases, with 8 bases between the two germline ends. CDR3 length equals 14 residues. The variable domain in full, with the rest retrieved from reference TRBV7-2 and TRBJ2-3, is GAGVSQSPSNKVTEKGKDVELRCDPISGHTALYWYRQSLGQGLEFLIYFQGNSAPDKSGLPSDRFSAERTGGSVSTLTIQRTQQEDSAVYLCASSSRGSTDTQYFGPGTRLTVL.

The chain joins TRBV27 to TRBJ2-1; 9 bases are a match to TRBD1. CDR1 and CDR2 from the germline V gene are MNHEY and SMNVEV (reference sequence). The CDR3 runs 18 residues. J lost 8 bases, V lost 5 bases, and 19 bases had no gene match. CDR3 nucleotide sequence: TGTGCCAGCAGTGACAGGGGGGACGGGATGGGGGATGGGGATGAGCAGTTCTTC. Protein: CASSDRGDGMGDGDEQFF.

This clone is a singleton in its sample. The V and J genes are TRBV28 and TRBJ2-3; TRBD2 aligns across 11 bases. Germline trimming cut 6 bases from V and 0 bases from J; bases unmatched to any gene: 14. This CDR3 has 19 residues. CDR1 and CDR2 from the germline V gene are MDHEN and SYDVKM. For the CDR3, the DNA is TGTGCCAGCAGGGCTCTAGCGGGGGGTAGGGGCGTCAGCACAGATACGCAGTATTTT. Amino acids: CASRALAGGRGVSTDTQYF. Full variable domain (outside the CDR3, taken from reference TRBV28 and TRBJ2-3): DVKVTQSSRYLVKRTGEKVFLECVQDMDHENMFWYRQDPGLGLRLIYFSYDVKMKEKGDIPEGYSVSREKKERFSLILESASTNQTSMYLCASRALAGGRGVSTDTQYFGPGTRLTVL.

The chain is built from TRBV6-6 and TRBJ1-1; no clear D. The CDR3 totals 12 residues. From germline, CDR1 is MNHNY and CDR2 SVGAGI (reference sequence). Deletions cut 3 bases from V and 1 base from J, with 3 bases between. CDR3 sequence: CASSYKNTEAFF. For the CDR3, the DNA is TGTGCCAGCAGTTATAAGAACACTGAAGCTTTCTTT.

The chain's CDR3 is CASSQVLAGEEETQYF. DNA for the CDR3: TGCGCCAGCAGCCAAGTACTAGCGGGAGAGGAGGAGACCCAGTACTTC. The rearrangement links TRBV4-3 to TRBJ2-5; 11 bases match TRBD2. Germline V CDR1 and CDR2: LGHNA, YSLEER. CDR3 length: 16 residues. J lost 5 bases, V lost 1 base, and 6 bases had no gene match.

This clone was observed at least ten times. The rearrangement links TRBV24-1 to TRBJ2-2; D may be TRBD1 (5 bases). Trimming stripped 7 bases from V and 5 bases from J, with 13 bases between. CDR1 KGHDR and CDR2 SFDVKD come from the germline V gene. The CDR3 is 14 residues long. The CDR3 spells CATSHSGWTGELFF. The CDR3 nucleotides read TGTGCCACCAGCCATTCAGGGTGGACCGGGGAGCTGTTTTTT.

As DNA, the CDR3 is TGTGCCAGTACCCAACATTCAGGGCTCACCGGGGAGCTGTTTTTT. It encodes CASTQHSGLTGELFF. V is TRBV19 and J is TRBJ2-2; D perhaps matches TRBD1 (5 bases). The CDR3 sequence is 15 residues long. V lost 7 bases to trimming and J lost 4 bases, with 16 bases between them. The germline gives CDR1 LNHDA, CDR2 SQIVND (reference sequence).

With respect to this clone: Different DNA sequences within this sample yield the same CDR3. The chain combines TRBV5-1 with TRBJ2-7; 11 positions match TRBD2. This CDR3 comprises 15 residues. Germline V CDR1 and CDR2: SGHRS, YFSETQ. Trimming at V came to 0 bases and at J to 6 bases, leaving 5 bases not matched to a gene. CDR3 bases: TGCGCCAGCAGCTTGGGTCTAGCGGGAGGCAGCGAGCAGTACTTC. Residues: CASSLGLAGGSEQYF.

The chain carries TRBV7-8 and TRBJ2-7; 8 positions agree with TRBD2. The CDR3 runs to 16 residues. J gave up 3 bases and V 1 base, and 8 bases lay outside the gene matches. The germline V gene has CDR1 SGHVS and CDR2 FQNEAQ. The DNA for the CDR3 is TGTGCCAGCAGCTTAGGTCCGTTAGCGGGATACTACGAGCAGTACTTC. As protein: CASSLGPLAGYYEQYF.

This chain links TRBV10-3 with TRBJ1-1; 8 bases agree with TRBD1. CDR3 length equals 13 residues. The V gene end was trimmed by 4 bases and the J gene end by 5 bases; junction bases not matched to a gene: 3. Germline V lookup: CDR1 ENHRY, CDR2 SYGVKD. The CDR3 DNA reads TGTGCCATCAGTGGACAGGGGAGGACTGAAGCTTTCTTT. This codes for CAISGQGRTEAFF.

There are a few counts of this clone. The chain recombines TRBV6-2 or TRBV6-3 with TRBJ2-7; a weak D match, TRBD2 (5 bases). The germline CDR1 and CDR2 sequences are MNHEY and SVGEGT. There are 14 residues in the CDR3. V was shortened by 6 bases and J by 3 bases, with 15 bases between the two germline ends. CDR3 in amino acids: CASSDYSTDYEQYF. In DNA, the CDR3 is TGTGCCAGCAGCGACTATTCGACTGACTACGAGCAGTACTTC.

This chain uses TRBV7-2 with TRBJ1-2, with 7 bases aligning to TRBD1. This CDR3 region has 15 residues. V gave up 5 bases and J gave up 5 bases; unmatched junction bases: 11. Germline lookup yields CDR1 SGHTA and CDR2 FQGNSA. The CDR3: CASSPRSGTEYGYTF. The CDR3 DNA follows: TGTGCCAGCAGCCCACGTTCGGGGACAGAGTATGGCTACACCTTC.